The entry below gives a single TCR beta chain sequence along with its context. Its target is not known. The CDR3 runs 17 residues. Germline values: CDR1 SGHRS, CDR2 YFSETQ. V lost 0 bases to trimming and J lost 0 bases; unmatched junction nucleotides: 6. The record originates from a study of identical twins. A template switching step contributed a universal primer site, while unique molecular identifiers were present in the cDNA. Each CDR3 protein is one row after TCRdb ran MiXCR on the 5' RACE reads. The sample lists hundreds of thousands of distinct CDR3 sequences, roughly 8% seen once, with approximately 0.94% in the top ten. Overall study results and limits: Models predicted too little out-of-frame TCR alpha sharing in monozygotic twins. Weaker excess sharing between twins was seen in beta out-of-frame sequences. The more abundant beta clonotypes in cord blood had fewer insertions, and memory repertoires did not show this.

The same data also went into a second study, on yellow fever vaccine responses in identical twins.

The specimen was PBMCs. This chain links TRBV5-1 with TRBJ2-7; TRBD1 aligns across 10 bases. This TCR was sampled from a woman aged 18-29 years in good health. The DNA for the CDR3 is TGCGCCAGCAGCTTGGGATCGACAGGGGGCCTCTCCTACGAGCAGTACTTC. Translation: CASSLGSTGGLSYEQYF.